This T cell receptor (beta chain) was profiled in a study of blood T cell repertoires in COVID-19. Study at large: Samples taken during acute and convalescent COVID-19 were collected in the United States, Italy and Spain.

Here immunoSEQ multiplex PCR was the method, and the copy in TCRdb shows in-frame clones only, minus some. The table shows 240,000 or so clones, with 85% to 90% occurring only once. The germline CDR1 and CDR2 sequences are SGHVS and FQNEAQ. The CDR3 sequence is 12 residues long. The germline V and J ends were trimmed by 2 bases and 4 bases, with 6 bases remaining between them. The chain couples TRBV7-8 to TRBJ2-7; no definite D call. The clonotype comes from a man aged 55 to 69 with acute or convalescent COVID-19. Sequenced input: peripheral blood. CDR3 region: CASSLTLYEQYF. The CDR3 DNA is TGTGCCAGCAGCTTAACTCTTTACGAGCAGTACTTC.